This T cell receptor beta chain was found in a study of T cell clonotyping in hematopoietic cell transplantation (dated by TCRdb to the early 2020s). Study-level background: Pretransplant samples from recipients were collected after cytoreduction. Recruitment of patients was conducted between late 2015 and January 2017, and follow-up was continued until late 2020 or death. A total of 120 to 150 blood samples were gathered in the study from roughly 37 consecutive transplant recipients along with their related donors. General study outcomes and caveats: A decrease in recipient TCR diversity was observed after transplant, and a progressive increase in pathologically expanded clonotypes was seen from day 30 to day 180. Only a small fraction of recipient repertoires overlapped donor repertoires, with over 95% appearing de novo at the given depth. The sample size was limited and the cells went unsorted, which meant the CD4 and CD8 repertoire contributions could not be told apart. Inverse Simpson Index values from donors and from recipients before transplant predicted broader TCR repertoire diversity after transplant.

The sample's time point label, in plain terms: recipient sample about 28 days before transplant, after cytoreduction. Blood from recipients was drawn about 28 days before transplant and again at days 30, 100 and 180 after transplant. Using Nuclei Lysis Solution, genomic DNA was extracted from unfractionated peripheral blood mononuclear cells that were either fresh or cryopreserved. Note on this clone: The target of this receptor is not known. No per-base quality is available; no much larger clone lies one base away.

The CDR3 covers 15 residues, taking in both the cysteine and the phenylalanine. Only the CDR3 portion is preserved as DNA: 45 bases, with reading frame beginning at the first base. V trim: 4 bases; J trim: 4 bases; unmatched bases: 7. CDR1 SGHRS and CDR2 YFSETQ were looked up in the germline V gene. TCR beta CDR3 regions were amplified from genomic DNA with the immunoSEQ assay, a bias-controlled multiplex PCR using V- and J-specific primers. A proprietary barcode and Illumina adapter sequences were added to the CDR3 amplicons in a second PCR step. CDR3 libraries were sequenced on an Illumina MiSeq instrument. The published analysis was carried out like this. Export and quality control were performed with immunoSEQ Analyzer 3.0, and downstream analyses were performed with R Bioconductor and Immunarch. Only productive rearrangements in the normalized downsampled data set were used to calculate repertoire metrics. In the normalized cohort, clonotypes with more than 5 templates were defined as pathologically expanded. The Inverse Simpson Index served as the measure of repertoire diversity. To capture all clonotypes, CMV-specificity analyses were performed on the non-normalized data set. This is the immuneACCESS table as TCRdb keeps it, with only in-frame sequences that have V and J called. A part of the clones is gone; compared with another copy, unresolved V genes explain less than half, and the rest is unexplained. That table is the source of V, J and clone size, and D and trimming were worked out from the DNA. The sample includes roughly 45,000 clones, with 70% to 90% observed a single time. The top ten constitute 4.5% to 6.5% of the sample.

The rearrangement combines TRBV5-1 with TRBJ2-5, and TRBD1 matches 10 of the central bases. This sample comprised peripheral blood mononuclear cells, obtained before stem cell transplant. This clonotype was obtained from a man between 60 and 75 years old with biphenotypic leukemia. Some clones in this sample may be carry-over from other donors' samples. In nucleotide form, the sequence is TGCGCCAGCAGCGGGACAGGGGAGCACGGAGAGACCCAGTACTTC. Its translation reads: CASSGTGEHGETQYF.